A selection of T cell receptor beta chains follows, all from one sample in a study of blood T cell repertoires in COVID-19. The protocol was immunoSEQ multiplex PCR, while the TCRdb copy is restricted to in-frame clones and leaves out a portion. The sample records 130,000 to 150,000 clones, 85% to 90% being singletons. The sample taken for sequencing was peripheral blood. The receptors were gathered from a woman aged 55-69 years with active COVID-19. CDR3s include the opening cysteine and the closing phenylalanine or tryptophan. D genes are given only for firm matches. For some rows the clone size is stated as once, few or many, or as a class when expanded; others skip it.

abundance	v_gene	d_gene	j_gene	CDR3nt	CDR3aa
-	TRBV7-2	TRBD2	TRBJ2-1	TGTGCCAGCACGAGCGGGAGGGCCTATAATGAGCAGTTCTTC	CASTSGRAYNEQFF
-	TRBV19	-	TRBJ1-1	TGTGCCAGTAGCTCTGATAGGAACACTGAAGCTTTCTTT	CASSSDRNTEAFF
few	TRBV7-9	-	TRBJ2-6	TGTGCCAGCAGCATAGGCGAGTTCTCTGGGGCCAACGTCCTGACTTTC	CASSIGEFSGANVLTF
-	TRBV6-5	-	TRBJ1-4	TGTGCCAGCAGTTACTCTCGGCCAGGGGTAAATGAAAAACTGTTTTTT	CASSYSRPGVNEKLFF
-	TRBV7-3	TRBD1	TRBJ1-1	TGTGCCAGCAGCCCTGCAGGGGGCAGTTCTGAAGCTTTCTTT	CASSPAGGSSEAFF
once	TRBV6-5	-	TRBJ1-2	TGTGCCAGCGGCGGGCCCGGGGGTCGTGGCTACACCTTC	CASGGPGGRGYTF
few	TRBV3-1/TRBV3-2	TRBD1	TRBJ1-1	TGTGCCAGCAGCCGCAGACAGGGGGCGGCCACTGAAGCTTTCTTT	CASSRRQGAATEAFF
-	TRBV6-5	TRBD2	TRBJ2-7	TGTGCCAGCAGTTCCGGGAGAGCGACGGGGGGGCAGTACTTC	CASSSGRATGGQYF
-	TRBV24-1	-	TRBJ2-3	TGTGCCACCAGTGGACAACGGAATGCAGATACGCAGTATTTT	CATSGQRNADTQYF
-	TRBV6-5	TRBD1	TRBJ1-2	TGTGCCACCCCCGGGACAGCCACTAGAGGCTACACCTTC	CATPGTATRGYTF
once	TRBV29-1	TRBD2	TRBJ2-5	TGCAGCGTTGCGGGACTAGCGGACAAAACGAGCGAGACCCAGTACTTC	CSVAGLADKTSETQYF
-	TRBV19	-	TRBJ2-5	TGTGCCAGTAGTATTGGAGTTCGGGAGACCCAGTACTTC	CASSIGVRETQYF
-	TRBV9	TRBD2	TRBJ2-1	TGTGCCAGCAGCGCACTAGCGGGAGACTTCGGTGAGCAGTTCTTC	CASSALAGDFGEQFF
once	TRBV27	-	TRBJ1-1	TGTGCCAGCAGTTTATTAGGGGCTCGGCACACTGAAGCTTTCTTT	CASSLLGARHTEAFF
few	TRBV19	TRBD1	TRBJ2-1	TGTGCCAGTAGTGCCACGGCCAGACAGGGGTCGAATGAGCAGTTCTTC	CASSATARQGSNEQFF
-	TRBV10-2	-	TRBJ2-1	TGCGCCAGCAGTGAATCGAGGTCAGCCAATGAGCAGTTCTTC	CASSESRSANEQFF
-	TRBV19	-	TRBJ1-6	TGTGCCAGTAGTAAGGAGGGCTATAATTCACCCCTCCACTTT	CASSKEGYNSPLHF
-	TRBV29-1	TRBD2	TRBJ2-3	TGCAGCGCCCCCACGGCGGGAGCGACAGATACGCAGTATTTT	CSAPTAGATDTQYF
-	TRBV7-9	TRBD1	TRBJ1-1	TGTGCCAGCAGCTTAGGCCTAAGACAGGGCCGAGCTGAAGCTTTCTTT	CASSLGLRQGRAEAFF
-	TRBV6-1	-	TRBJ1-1	TGTGCCAGCAGTGAGGGACTAGACACTGAAGCTTTCTTT	CASSEGLDTEAFF
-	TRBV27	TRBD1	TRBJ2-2	TGTGCCACCAGGACAGGGGTGGTCGGGGAGCTGTTTTTT	CATRTGVVGELFF
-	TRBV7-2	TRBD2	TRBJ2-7	TGTGCCAGCAGCTTAAGTTTGGGTAGCGGGGTGACCTACGAGCAGTACTTC	CASSLSLGSGVTYEQYF
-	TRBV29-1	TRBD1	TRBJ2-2	TGCAGCGTTGGGGACAGGATCACCGGGGAGCTGTTTTTT	CSVGDRITGELFF
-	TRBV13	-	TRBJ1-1	TGTGCCAGCAGCTTACAGGGAGGCACTGAAGCTTTCTTT	CASSLQGGTEAFF
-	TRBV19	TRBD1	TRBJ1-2	TGTGCCACCAGCAACAGGGGGGACTATGGCTACACCTTC	CATSNRGDYGYTF
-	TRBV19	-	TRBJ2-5	TGTGCCAGTAGTGCAACAGGGTTGAGAGAGACCCAGTACTTC	CASSATGLRETQYF
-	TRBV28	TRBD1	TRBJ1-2	TGTGCCAGCAAGGGGGCGGTCTATGGCTACACCTTC	CASKGAVYGYTF
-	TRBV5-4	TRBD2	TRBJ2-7	TGTGCCAGCAGCTTAGGACTAGCGGGAGGCTACGAGCAGTACTTC	CASSLGLAGGYEQYF
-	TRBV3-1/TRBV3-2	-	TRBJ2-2	TGTGCCAGCACCAAGTCGGGGGCCGGGGAGCTGTTTTTT	CASTKSGAGELFF
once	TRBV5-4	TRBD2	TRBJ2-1	TGTGCCAGCAGCCGGGGGGGCGTCAGCCCCTACAATGAGCAGTTCTTC	CASSRGGVSPYNEQFF
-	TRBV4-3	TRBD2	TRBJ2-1	TGCGCCAGCAGCCAAGATCTCACTAGCGGGCCGTACAATGAGCAGTTCTTC	CASSQDLTSGPYNEQFF
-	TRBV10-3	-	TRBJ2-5	TGTGCCATCAGTGAGTCTCAAGCCGGGGAGACCCAGTACTTC	CAISESQAGETQYF
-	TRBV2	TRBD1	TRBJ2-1	TGTGCCAGCAGGAGGACAGGGCCCTACAATGAGCAGTTCTTC	CASRRTGPYNEQFF
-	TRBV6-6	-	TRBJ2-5	TGTGCCAGCAGTTCCATTGTTGGGGGGGCCCTAGACTTC	CASSSIVGGALDF
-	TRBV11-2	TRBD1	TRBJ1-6	TGTGCCAGCAGCTTAGGGAACCCGGGACAGTATAATTCACCCCTCCACTTT	CASSLGNPGQYNSPLHF
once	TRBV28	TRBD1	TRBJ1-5	TGTGCCAGCAGACCGGGACAGGTTAGCGGTCAGCCCCAGCATTTT	CASRPGQVSGQPQHF
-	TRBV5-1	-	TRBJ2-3	TGCGCCAGCAGCCCTAGTCCGACCAGCACAGATACGCAGTATTTT	CASSPSPTSTDTQYF
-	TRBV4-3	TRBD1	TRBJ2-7	TGCGCCAGCAGCCTGACAGGGTGGGACGAGCAGTACTTC	CASSLTGWDEQYF